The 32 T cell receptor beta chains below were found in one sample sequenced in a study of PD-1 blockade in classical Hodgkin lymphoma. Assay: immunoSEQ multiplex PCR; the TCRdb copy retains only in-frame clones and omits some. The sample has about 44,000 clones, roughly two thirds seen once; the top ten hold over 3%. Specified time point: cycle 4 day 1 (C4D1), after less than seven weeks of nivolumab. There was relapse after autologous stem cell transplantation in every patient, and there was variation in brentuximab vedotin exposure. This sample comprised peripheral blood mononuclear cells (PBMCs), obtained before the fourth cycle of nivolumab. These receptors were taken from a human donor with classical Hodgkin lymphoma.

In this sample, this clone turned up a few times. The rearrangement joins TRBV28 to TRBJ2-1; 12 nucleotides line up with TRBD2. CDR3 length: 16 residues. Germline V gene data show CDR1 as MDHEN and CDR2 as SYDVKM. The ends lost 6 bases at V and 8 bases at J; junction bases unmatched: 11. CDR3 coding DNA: TGTGCCAGCAGCCCGGGCCCGGGACTAGCGGGCTATGAGCAGTTCTTC. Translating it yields CASSPGPGLAGYEQFF.

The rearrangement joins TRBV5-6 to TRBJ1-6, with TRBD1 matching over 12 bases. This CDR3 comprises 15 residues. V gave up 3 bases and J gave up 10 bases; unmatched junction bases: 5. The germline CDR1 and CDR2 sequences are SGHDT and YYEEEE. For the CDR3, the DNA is TGTGCCAGCAGCTCGGGACAGGGGGCTGTGTCACCCCTCCACTTT. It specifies CASSSGQGAVSPLHF.

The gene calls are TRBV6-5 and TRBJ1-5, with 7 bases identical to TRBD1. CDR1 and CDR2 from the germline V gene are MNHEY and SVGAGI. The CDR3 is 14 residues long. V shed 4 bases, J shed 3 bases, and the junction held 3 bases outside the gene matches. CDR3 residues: CASSSTGDNQPQHF. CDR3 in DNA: TGTGCCAGCAGTTCCACAGGGGACAATCAGCCCCAGCATTTT.

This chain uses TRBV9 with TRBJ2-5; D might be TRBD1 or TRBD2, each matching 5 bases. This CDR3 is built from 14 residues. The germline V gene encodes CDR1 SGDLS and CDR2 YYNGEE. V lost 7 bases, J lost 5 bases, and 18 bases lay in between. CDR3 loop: CASSLEGKGETQYF. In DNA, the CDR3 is TGTGCCAGCTCCCTAGAGGGGAAAGGGGAGACCCAGTACTTC. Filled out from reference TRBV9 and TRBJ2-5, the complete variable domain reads DSGVTQTPKHLITATGQRVTLRCSPRSGDLSVYWYQQSLDQGLQFLIQYYNGEERAKGNILERFSAQQFPDLHSELNLSSLELGDSALYFCASSLEGKGETQYFGPGTRLLVL.

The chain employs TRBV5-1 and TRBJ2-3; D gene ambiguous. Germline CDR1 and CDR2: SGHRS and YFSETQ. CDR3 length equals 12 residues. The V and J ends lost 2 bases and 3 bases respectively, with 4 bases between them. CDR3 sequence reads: CASSFRTDTQYF. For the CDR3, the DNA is TGCGCCAGCAGCTTCCGGACAGATACGCAGTATTTT.

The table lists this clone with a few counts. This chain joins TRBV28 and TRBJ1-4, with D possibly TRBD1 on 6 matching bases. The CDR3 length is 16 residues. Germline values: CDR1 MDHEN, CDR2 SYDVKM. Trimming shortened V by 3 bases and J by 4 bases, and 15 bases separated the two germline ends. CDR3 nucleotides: TGTGCCAGCAGTTTTTTGGACCAGGGGCTTAATGAAAAACTGTTTTTT. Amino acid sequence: CASSFLDQGLNEKLFF.

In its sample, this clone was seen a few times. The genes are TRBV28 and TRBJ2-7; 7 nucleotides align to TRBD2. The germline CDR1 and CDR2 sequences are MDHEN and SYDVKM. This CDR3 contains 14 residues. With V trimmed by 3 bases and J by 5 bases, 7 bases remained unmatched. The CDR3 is CASSFLGRVNEQYF. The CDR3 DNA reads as TGTGCCAGCAGTTTTCTGGGGAGGGTAAACGAGCAGTACTTC.

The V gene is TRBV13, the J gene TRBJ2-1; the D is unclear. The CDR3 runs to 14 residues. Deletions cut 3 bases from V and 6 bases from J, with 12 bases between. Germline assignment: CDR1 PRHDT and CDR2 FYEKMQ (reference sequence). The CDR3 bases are TGTGCCAGCAGCTTGGGCGTACCCAGCAATGAGCAGTTCTTC. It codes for CASSLGVPSNEQFF. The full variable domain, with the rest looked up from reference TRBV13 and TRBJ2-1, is AAGVIQSPRHLIKEKRETATLKCYPIPRHDTVYWYQQGPGQDPQFLISFYEKMQSDKGSIPDRFSAQQFSDYHSELNMSSLELGDSALYFCASSLGVPSNEQFFGPGTRLTVL.

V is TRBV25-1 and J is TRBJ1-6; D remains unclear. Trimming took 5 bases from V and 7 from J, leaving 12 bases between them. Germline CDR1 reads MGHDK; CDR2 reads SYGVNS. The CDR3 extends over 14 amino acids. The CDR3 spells CASSWDTLNSPLHF. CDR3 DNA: TGTGCCAGCAGTTGGGATACGCTGAATTCACCCCTCCACTTT. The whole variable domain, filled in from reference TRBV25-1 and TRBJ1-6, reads EADIYQTPRYLVIGTGKKITLECSQTMGHDKMYWYQQDPGMELHLIHYSYGVNSTEKGDLSSESTVSRIRTEHFPLTLESARPSHTSQYLCASSWDTLNSPLHFGNGTRLTVT.

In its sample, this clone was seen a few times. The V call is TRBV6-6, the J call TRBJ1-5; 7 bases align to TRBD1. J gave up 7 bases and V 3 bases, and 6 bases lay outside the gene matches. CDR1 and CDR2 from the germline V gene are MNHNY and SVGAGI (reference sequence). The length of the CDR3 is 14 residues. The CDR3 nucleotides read TGTGCCAGCAGTTATACAGGGGAAGAACAGCCCCAGCATTTT. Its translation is CASSYTGEEQPQHF.

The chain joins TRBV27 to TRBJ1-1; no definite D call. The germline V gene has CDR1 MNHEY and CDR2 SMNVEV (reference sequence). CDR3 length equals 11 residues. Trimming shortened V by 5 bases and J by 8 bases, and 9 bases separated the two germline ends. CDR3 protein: CASSRLGEAFF. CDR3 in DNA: TGTGCCAGCAGTCGGCTGGGGGAAGCTTTCTTT.

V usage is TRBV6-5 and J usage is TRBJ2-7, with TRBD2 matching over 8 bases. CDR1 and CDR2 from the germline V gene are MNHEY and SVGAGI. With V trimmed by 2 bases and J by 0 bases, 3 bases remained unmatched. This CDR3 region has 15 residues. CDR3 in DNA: TGTGCCAGCAGTTACGGGCGGGGGGTCTCCTACGAGCAGTACTTC. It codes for CASSYGRGVSYEQYF.

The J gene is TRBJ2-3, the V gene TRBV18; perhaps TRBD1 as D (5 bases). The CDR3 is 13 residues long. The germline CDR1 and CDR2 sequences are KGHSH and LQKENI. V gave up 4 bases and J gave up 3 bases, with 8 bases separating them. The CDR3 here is CASSLRETDTQYF. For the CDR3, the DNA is TGTGCCAGCTCACTCAGGGAAACAGATACGCAGTATTTT.

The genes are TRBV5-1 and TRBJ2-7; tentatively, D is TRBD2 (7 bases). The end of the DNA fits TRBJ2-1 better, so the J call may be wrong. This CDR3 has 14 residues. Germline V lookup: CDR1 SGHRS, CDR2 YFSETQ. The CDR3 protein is CASSLDREGNEQFF. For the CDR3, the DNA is TGCGCCAGCAGCTTGGACAGGGAGGGCAATGAGCAGTTCTTC.

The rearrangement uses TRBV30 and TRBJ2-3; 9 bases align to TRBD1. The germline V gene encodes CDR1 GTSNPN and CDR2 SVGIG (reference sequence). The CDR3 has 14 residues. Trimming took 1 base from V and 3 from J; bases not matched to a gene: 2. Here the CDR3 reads CAWSDGTGTDTQYF. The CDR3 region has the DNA TGTGCCTGGAGTGACGGGACAGGGACAGATACGCAGTATTTT.

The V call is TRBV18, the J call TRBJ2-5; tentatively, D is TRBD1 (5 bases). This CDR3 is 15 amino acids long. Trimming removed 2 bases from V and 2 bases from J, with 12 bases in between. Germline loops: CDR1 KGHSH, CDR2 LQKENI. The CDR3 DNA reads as TGTGCCAGCTCACCAGGGCAGGGTACACAAGAGACCCAGTACTTC. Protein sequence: CASSPGQGTQETQYF.

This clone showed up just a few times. The CDR3 sequence is CACGLAGGAGANVLTF. The CDR3 DNA follows: TGTGCTTGTGGACTAGCGGGAGGGGCGGGGGCCAACGTCCTGACTTTC. The chain has TRBV28 and TRBJ2-6, with 15 bases aligning to TRBD2. The CDR3 spans 16 residues. Germline assignment: CDR1 MDHEN and CDR2 SYDVKM.

The CDR3 bases are TGTGCCAGTAGTATAGGAGGGGAGAGCTGGAATCAGCCCCAGCATTTT. Its translation is CASSIGGESWNQPQHF. The rearrangement uses TRBV19 and TRBJ1-5, with D perhaps TRBD1 (5 bases). Germline CDR1 is LNHDA and CDR2 is SQIVND (reference sequence). Trimming took 1 base from V and 4 from J, leaving 14 bases between them. This CDR3 is built from 16 residues.

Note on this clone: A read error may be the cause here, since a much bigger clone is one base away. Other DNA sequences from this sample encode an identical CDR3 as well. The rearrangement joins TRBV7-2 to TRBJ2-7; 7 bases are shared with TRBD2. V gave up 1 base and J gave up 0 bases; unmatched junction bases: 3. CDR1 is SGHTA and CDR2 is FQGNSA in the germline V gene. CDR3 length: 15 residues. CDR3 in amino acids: CASSLGRGNSYEQYF. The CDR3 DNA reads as TGTGCCAGCAGCTTAGGGCGGGGGAACTCCTACGAGCAGTACTTC.

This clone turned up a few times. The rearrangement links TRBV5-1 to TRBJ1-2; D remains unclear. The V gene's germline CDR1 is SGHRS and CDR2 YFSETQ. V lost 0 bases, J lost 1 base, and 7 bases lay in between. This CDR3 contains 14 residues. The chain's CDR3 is CASSLEGFNYGYTF. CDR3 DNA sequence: TGCGCCAGCAGCTTGGAGGGTTTTAACTATGGCTACACCTTC. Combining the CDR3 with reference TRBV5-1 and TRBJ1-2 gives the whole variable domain KAGVTQTPRYLIKTRGQQVTLSCSPISGHRSVSWYQQTPGQGLQFLFEYFSETQRNKGNFPGRFSGRQFSNSRSEMNVSTLELGDSALYLCASSLEGFNYGYTFGSGTRLTVV.

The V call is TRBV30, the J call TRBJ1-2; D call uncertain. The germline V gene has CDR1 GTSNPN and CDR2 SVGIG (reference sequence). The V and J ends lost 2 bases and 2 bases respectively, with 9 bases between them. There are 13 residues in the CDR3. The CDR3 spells CAWSYRSNYGYTF. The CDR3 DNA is TGTGCCTGGAGTTATCGCTCCAACTATGGCTACACCTTC.

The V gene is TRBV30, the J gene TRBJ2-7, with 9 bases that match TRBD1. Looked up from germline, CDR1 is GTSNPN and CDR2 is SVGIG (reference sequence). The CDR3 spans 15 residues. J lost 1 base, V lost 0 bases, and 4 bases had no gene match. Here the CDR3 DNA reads TGTGCCTGGAGTGTTCCAGGGACAGGGTCCTACGAGCAGTACTTC. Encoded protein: CAWSVPGTGSYEQYF.

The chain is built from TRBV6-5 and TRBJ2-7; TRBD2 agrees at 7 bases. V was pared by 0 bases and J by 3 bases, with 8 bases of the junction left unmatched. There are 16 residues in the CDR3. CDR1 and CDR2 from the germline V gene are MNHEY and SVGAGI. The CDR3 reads CASSYSTTGGVYEQYF. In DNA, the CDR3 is TGTGCCAGCAGTTACTCGACGACTGGGGGGGTCTACGAGCAGTACTTC.

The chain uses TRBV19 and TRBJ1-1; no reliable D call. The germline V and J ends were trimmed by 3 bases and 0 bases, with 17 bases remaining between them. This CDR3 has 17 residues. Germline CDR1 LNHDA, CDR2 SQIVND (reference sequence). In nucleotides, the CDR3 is TGTGCCAGTAGTATCGGACTCAGCCGTCTCATGAACACTGAAGCTTTCTTT. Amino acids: CASSIGLSRLMNTEAFF.

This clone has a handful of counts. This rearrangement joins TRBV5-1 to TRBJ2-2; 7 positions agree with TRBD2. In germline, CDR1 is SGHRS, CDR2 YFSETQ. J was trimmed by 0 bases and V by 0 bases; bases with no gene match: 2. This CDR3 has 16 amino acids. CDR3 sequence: CASSLERGPNTGELFF. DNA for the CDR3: TGCGCCAGCAGCTTGGAGCGGGGTCCGAACACCGGGGAGCTGTTTTTT.

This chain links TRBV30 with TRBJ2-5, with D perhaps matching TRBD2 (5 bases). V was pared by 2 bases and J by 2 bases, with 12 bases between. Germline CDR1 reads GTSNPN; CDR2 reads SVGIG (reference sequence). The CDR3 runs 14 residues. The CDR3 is CAWSLSGLQETQYF. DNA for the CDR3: TGTGCCTGGAGTTTGTCTGGACTTCAAGAGACCCAGTACTTC.

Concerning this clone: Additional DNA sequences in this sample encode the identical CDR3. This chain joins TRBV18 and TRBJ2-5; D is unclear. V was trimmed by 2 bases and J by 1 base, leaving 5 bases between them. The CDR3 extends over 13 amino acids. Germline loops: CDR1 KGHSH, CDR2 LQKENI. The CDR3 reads CASSPGIQETQYF. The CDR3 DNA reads TGTGCCAGCTCACCAGGGATCCAAGAGACCCAGTACTTC.

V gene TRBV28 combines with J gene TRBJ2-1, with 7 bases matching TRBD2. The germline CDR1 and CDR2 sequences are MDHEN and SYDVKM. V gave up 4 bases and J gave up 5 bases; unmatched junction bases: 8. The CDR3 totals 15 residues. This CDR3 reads CASSSLPSGDNEQFF. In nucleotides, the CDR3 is TGTGCCAGCAGTTCTCTGCCTAGCGGCGACAATGAGCAGTTCTTC.

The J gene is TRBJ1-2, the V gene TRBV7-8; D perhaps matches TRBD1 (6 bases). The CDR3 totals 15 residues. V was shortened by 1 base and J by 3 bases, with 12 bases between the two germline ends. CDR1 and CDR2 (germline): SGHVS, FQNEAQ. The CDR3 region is CASSLVQGPYYGYTF. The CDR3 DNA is TGTGCCAGCAGCTTAGTACAGGGACCTTACTATGGCTACACCTTC.

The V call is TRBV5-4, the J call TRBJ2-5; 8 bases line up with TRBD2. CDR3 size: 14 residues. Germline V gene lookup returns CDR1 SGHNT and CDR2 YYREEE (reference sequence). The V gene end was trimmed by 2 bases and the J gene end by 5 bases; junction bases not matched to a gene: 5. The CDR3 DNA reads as TGTGCCAGCAGCTTCCGGGAGGGCCTGGAGACCCAGTACTTC. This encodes CASSFREGLETQYF. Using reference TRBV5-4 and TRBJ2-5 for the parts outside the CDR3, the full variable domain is ETGVTQSPTHLIKTRGQQVTLRCSSQSGHNTVSWYQQALGQGPQFIFQYYREEENGRGNFPPRFSGLQFPNYSSELNVNALELDDSALYLCASSFREGLETQYFGPGTRLLVL.

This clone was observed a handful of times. CDR3 protein: CASSIEEGTQPQHF. The CDR3, as DNA: TGTGCCAGTAGTATAGAAGAGGGTACTCAGCCCCAGCATTTT. The chain employs TRBV19 and TRBJ1-5; no clear D. Looked up from germline, CDR1 is LNHDA and CDR2 is SQIVND (reference sequence). The CDR3 runs 14 residues. The ends were cut back, 0 bases at V and 6 bases at J, with 9 bases in the middle.

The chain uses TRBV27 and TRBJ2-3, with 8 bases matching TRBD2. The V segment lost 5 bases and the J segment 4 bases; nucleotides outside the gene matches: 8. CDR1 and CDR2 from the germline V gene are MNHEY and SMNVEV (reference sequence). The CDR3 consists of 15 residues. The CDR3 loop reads CASSTLGLAADTQYF. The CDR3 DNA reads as TGTGCCAGCAGTACCTTAGGACTAGCTGCAGATACGCAGTATTTT.